Here is one TCR beta chain with its context. As processed by the authors: Amplification from reference gene primers served as the basis for estimated nucleated cell counts. Some clones are missing from TCRdb's copy, which holds only in-frame ones; the method was immunoSEQ multiplex PCR. V and J calls and clone size are given by that table; D and trimming were obtained from the DNA. The sample lists approximately 77,000 clones, approximately 76% occurring once. The data belong to a study of blood T cell repertoires in COVID-19. Looking at the study overall: COVID-19 samples, acute and convalescent, were from the United States, Italy and Spain. T cells, B-cell-depleted T cells, or PBMCs supplied cDNA or gDNA.

Trimming took off 8 bases at V and 8 bases at J, with 24 bases between the two ends. In germline, CDR1 is MDHEN, CDR2 SYDVKM. There are 15 residues in the CDR3. The TCR comes from a man in his sixties or seventies with active or convalescent COVID-19. Sequencing used peripheral blood. J is TRBJ1-2 and V is TRBV28, with no clear D. CDR3: CASLRSGPLLLGYTF. The CDR3 DNA follows: TGTGCCAGCCTACGCTCGGGTCCACTTCTTCTGGGCTACACCTTC.